Only one count was recorded for the clone carrying this T cell receptor beta chain. This record belongs to a study of blood T cell repertoires in COVID-19. About the research overall: COVID-19 samples collected from the United States, Italy and Spain covered acute and convalescent phases.

Libraries were prepared by immunoSEQ multiplex PCR; TCRdb keeps only in-frame clonotypes and omits some of them. The data show hundreds of thousands of clones, with nearly 85% seen just once and 1.3% held by the top ten. Sequenced material: peripheral blood. The TCR originated in a woman under 40 with COVID-19, enrolled during active disease.

CDR3 region: CASIKGQGADGYTF. CDR3 sequence (DNA): TGTGCCAGCATCAAGGGACAGGGAGCGGATGGCTACACCTTC. The chain links TRBV6-5 to TRBJ1-2, with 9 bases matching TRBD1. Per the germline V gene, CDR1 is MNHEY and CDR2 is SVGAGI. V dropped 7 bases and J dropped 6; count of bases not matched to a gene: 9. There are 14 residues in the CDR3.